This T cell receptor beta chain was obtained from a study of T cells in localized non-small cell lung cancer. From germline, CDR1 is SEHNR and CDR2 FQNEAQ (reference sequence). The length of the CDR3 is 13 residues. V shed 1 base and J shed 6 bases, with 4 bases lying between them. In its sample, this clone was seen a few times. The protocol was immunoSEQ multiplex PCR, while the TCRdb copy is restricted to in-frame clones and leaves out a portion. This sample carries around 90,000 clones, over 70% of them seen once, and the ten largest clones take 19%. The rearrangement links TRBV7-9 to TRBJ1-6, with D unclear. The sequence came from a man aged 40 to 70 with stage II squamous cell lung carcinoma. The source material was PBMCs, sampled before any cancer treatment. In DNA form, the CDR3 reads TGTGCCAGCAGCTTAGACCCTAATTCACCCCTCCACTTT. Protein product: CASSLDPNSPLHF. The full variable domain, completed using reference TRBV7-9 and TRBJ1-6, is DTGVSQNPRHKITKRGQNVTFRCDPISEHNRLYWYRQTLGQGPEFLTYFQNEAQLEKSRLLSDRFSAERPKGSFSTLEIQRTEQGDSAMYLCASSLDPNSPLHFGNGTRLTVT.